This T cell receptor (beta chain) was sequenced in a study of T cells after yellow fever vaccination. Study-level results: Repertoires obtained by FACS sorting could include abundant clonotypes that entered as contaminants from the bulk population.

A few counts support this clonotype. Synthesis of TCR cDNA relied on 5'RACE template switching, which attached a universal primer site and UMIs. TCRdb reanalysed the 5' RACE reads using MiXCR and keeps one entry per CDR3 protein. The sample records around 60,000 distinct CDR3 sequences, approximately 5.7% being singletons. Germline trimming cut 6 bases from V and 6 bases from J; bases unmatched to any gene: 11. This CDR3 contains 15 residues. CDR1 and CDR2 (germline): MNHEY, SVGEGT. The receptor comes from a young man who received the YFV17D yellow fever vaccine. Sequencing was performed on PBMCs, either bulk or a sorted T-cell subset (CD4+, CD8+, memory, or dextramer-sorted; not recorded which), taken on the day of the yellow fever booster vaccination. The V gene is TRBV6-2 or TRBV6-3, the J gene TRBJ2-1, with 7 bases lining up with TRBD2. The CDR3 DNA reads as TGTGCCAGCAGCCCCGGACTAGGCCCCTCCAATGAGCAGTTCTTC. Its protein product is CASSPGLGPSNEQFF.